The 17 T cell receptor beta chains below come from one sample, sequenced in a study of CD8+CD57+ T cells in acquired aplastic anemia. Genomic DNA was employed as the template in profiling TCR beta VDJ and CDR3. In TCRdb, the reads were re-called with MiXCR into one record per CDR3 protein. The sample lists about 120,000 distinct CDR3 sequences; nearly 40% were seen once. The patients chosen for sequencing had shown expansion of CD8+CD57+ cells (detected by flow cytometry). The specimen sequenced was sorted CD4+, CD8+, or CD8+CD57+ T cells (not recorded which) from PBMCs. The receptors originated from a human donor with aplastic anemia.

As concerns this clonotype: A read error may explain this, as a much larger clone is one base away. V is TRBV19 and J is TRBJ1-5; D is possibly TRBD1 (5 bases). This CDR3 comprises 14 residues. Germline V gene lookup returns CDR1 LNHDA and CDR2 SQIVND (reference sequence). CDR3: CAVGGVSSDQPQHF. The CDR3 region has the DNA TGTGCCGTTGGGGGGGTTTCTAGCGATCAGCCCCAGCATTTT.

V and J are TRBV19 and TRBJ2-3, with 7 nucleotides matching TRBD1. V dropped 6 bases and J dropped 0; count of bases not matched to a gene: 3. The CDR3 totals 14 residues. From germline, CDR1 is LNHDA and CDR2 SQIVND (reference sequence). CDR3 DNA sequence: TGTGCCAGTAGGATGGGACAGAGCACAGATACGCAGTATTTT. Translating gives CASRMGQSTDTQYF.

In its sample, this clonotype was seen many times. This chain links TRBV29-1 with TRBJ2-5; D is perhaps TRBD2 (5 bases). The CDR3 totals 12 residues. The V gene lost 3 bases and the J gene lost 3 bases, with 8 bases spanning the gap. CDR1 is SQVTM, CDR2 ANQGSEA, per germline. The CDR3 DNA reads TGCAGCGTTGAGGAGCGGAAAGAGACCCAGTACTTC. Translating gives CSVEERKETQYF.

This clonotype turned up a few times. This chain links TRBV2 with TRBJ1-5; D not certain. V lost 8 bases, J lost 1 base, and 6 bases lay in between. The CDR3 is 12 amino acids. Germline V lookup: CDR1 SNHLY, CDR2 FYNNEI. The CDR3 sequence is CASGLSNQPQHF. The CDR3 coding sequence is TGTGCCAGCGGACTGAGCAATCAGCCCCAGCATTTT.

This clonotype has just a few counts. A much larger clone differs from this one at a single base, so this may be a read error. The V gene is TRBV11-3, the J gene TRBJ2-7; D gene uncertain. This CDR3 has 14 residues. Germline V gives CDR1 SGHNT, CDR2 YENEEA. The germline V and J ends were trimmed by 5 bases and 3 bases, with 14 bases remaining between them. The CDR3 loop reads CASSPGRWSYEQYV. The CDR3 region has the DNA TGTGCCAGCAGCCCGGGTCGTTGGAGCTACGAGCAGTACGTC.

The chain combines TRBV7-9 with TRBJ1-2; D perhaps matches TRBD1 (5 bases). Trimming took off 8 bases at V and 4 bases at J, with 14 bases between the two ends. This CDR3 has 13 amino acids. Germline assignment: CDR1 SEHNR and CDR2 FQNEAQ (reference sequence). CDR3 sequence (DNA): TGTGCCAGCTCGACGCAGGGTCTCTATGGCTACACCTTC. It codes for CASSTQGLYGYTF.

This sequence joins TRBV2 and TRBJ2-5; D call uncertain. The CDR3 covers 13 residues. Germline-derived CDR1 and CDR2 are SNHLY and FYNNEI. V lost 9 bases, J lost 5 bases, and 16 bases lay in between. The CDR3 loop is CASSPSRWETQYF. The CDR3 DNA follows: TGTGCCAGTAGCCCCTCGAGGTGGGAGACCCAGTACTTC.

This clonotype was detected many times. The junction does not match germline at one end; this may be a read error. This chain uses TRBV19 with TRBJ2-1; 8 positions match TRBD2. The CDR3 spans 14 residues. Per germline, CDR1 LNHDA and CDR2 SQIVND (reference sequence). CDR3 nucleotides: TGTACCAGTAGTAGGGTAGCGGGGTACAATGAGCAGTTCTTC. This encodes CTSSRVAGYNEQFF.

The rearrangement joins TRBV29-1 to TRBJ2-5; D is possibly TRBD1 or TRBD2 (5 bases each). V was clipped by 6 bases and J by 1 base, with 15 bases between them. Germline CDR1 reads SQVTM; CDR2 reads ANQGSEA. CDR3 length: 14 amino acids. CDR3 protein: CSVRPRDGQETQYF. DNA of the CDR3: TGCAGCGTACGACCCCGGGACGGCCAAGAGACCCAGTACTTC.

The chain carries TRBV20-1 and TRBJ2-7; D perhaps matches TRBD1 (6 bases). The CDR3 consists of 12 residues. Looked up from germline, CDR1 is DFQATT and CDR2 is SNEGSKA (reference sequence). Trimming took 2 bases from V and 7 from J, leaving 12 bases between them. This CDR3 is CSARQGGGEQYV. CDR3 in DNA: TGCAGTGCTAGACAAGGGGGTGGAGAGCAGTACGTC.

The chain joins TRBV11-2 to TRBJ2-2, with TRBD1 as a possible D gene (6 bases). The CDR3 has 15 amino acids. With 5 bases removed from V and 7 bases from J, the gap between germline ends came to 17 bases. Germline loops: CDR1 SGHAT, CDR2 FQNNGV. CDR3 DNA sequence: TGTGCCAGCAGCGGGCTGCAGGGGCGCGGCGGGGAGCTGTTTTTT. Amino acids: CASSGLQGRGGELFF.

The chain uses TRBV10-3 and TRBJ2-7, with TRBD1 as a possible D gene (6 bases). Germline-derived CDR1 and CDR2 are ENHRY and SYGVKD. V was trimmed by 6 bases and J by 2 bases, leaving 14 bases between them. This CDR3 spans 14 amino acids. The CDR3 is CAISDKTGTYEQYF. The CDR3 region has the DNA TGTGCCATCAGCGATAAGACAGGAACCTACGAGCAGTACTTC.

This clonotype has a count of ten or more. The rearrangement links TRBV2 to TRBJ2-7; the match to TRBD2 covers 11 bases. The CDR3 is 14 residues long. Germline CDR1 and CDR2: SNHLY and FYNNEI. J lost 4 bases, V lost 6 bases, and 5 bases had no gene match. The CDR3 loop is CASRLAGAKYEQYF. As DNA, the CDR3 is TGTGCCAGCAGACTAGCGGGGGCAAAATACGAGCAGTACTTC.

This chain connects TRBV24-1 to TRBJ2-2, with TRBD1 matching over 8 bases. The CDR3 covers 15 residues. Germline CDR1 and CDR2: KGHDR and SFDVKD. V shed 9 bases, J shed 0 bases, and the junction held 5 bases outside the gene matches. CDR3 sequence (DNA): TGTGCCACCGCAGGGGGCAATCCGAACACCGGGGAGCTGTTTTTT. This codes for CATAGGNPNTGELFF.

This clonotype was seen many times. V gene TRBV24-1 combines with J gene TRBJ2-3, with D hard to call. Germline CDR1 KGHDR, CDR2 SFDVKD. The CDR3 extends over 17 amino acids. The V end lost 0 bases, the J end lost 3 bases, and 15 bases lay between the germline ends. The CDR3 DNA is TGTGCCACCAGTGATTTGCCGGCAGGTTCTGTTACAGATACGCAGTATTTT. Translating it yields CATSDLPAGSVTDTQYF.

This clonotype is labeled as medium-sized. The rearrangement joins TRBV24-1 to TRBJ1-2; TRBD1 agrees at 7 bases. Germline lookup yields CDR1 KGHDR and CDR2 SFDVKD. The CDR3 has 15 amino acids. V shed 4 bases, J shed 3 bases, and the junction held 7 bases outside the gene matches. The CDR3, as DNA: TGTGCCACCAGTGACCCTTCCGGGACAGACTATGGCTACACCTTC. This gives the protein CATSDPSGTDYGYTF.

This clonotype has ten or more counts. The chain has TRBV7-2 and TRBJ1-5; D uncertain. Trimming took 6 bases from V and 0 from J, leaving 9 bases between them. Germline V gene lookup returns CDR1 SGHTA and CDR2 FQGNSA. CDR3 size: 14 residues. CDR3 coding DNA: TGTGCCAGCAGTCAAAGGCATAGCAATCAGCCCCAGCATTTT. It translates to CASSQRHSNQPQHF.